Listed here are 30 T cell receptor beta chains from one sample, sequenced in a study of vaccination and CD4 T cells after COVID-19. For these receptors, no antigen is known. Documented treatment: roughly nine-day PBMC culture with coronavirus spike peptide pools or control peptides (ViraFEST assay). CD4+ T cells that had been cultured provided DNA sequenced with the Oncomine TCR Beta short-read assay. A single record per CDR3 protein comes from TCRdb applying MiXCR to the PCR reads. This table holds 12,000 to 15,000 distinct CDR3 sequences, 50% to 55% found once. The material sequenced was CD4+ T cells from blood, cultured in vitro. These TCRs come from a human donor who had recovered from COVID-19.

The V call is TRBV30, the J call TRBJ2-5; no reliable D call. This CDR3 contains 11 residues. Trimming shortened V by 1 base and J by 7 bases, and 7 bases separated the two germline ends. The germline V gene has CDR1 GTSNPN and CDR2 SVGIG (reference sequence). CDR3 amino acids: CAWSEGGTQYF. CDR3 in DNA: TGTGCCTGGAGTGAGGGCGGGACCCAGTACTTC.

The chain couples TRBV11-1 to TRBJ1-1; 7 positions match TRBD1. The V and J ends lost 3 bases and 4 bases, in that order; junction bases with no gene match: 8. This CDR3 spans 15 amino acids. From germline, CDR1 is SGHAT and CDR2 FQDESV (reference sequence). CDR3: CASSLLQGSVTEAFF. CDR3 bases: TGTGCCAGCAGCTTGCTACAGGGGTCTGTCACTGAAGCTTTCTTT.

V usage is TRBV19 and J usage is TRBJ2-5; tentative D call: TRBD2 (5 bases). The V and J ends lost 2 bases and 5 bases respectively, with 18 bases between them. Germline CDR1 reads LNHDA; CDR2 reads SQIVND (reference sequence). The CDR3 is 16 amino acids. CDR3 amino acids: CASSISAAQRRETQYF. The CDR3 DNA reads as TGTGCCAGTAGTATATCCGCGGCCCAACGGAGGGAGACCCAGTACTTC.

The chain is built from TRBV5-5 and TRBJ2-3, with 7 bases matching TRBD2. This CDR3 has 17 amino acids. V trimming: 0 bases; J trimming: 1 base; junction bases outside the gene matches: 8. From germline, CDR1 is SGHKS and CDR2 YYEKEE (reference sequence). CDR3 bases: TGTGCCAGCAGCTTGGTACGGGGGGTGGATGGCACAGATACGCAGTATTTT. Its protein is CASSLVRGVDGTDTQYF.

This clonotype was seen a handful of times. The chain joins TRBV20-1 to TRBJ2-3; D unclear. The length of the CDR3 is 10 residues. Germline V gives CDR1 DFQATT, CDR2 SNEGSKA (reference sequence). V was shortened by 5 bases and J by 4 bases, with 4 bases between the two germline ends. CDR3 coding DNA: TGCAGTGCTCGGGCAGATACGCAGTATTTT. Its protein is CSARADTQYF.

The chain has TRBV7-8 and TRBJ2-1; 12 positions agree with TRBD2. This CDR3 is 17 amino acids long. V lost 4 bases and J lost 4; bases outside the gene matches: 8. Per the germline V gene, CDR1 is SGHVS and CDR2 is FQNEAQ. CDR3 nucleotide sequence: TGTGCCAGCAGCTCCGGGGGACTAGCGGGCGTATACAATGAGCAGTTCTTC. It encodes CASSSGGLAGVYNEQFF.

Only a few counts were recorded for this clonotype. The CDR3 sequence is CASSLRAGGDHGYTF. DNA of the CDR3: TGTGCCAGCAGTTTAAGAGCCGGTGGAGATCATGGCTACACCTTC. V gene TRBV28 combines with J gene TRBJ1-2; no firm D call. The germline gives CDR1 MDHEN, CDR2 SYDVKM. The CDR3 covers 15 residues. Trimming removed 2 bases at V and 6 bases at J, with 16 bases between.

In this sample, this clonotype turned up a few times. The rearrangement joins TRBV29-1 to TRBJ1-1; D unresolved. V was cut by 5 bases and J by 0 bases, with 4 bases left in between. Germline loops: CDR1 SQVTM, CDR2 ANQGSEA. The CDR3 length is 11 residues. The CDR3 loop reads CSVTVNTEAFF. The CDR3 nucleotides read TGCAGCGTTACCGTGAACACTGAAGCTTTCTTT. Combining the CDR3 with reference TRBV29-1 and TRBJ1-1 gives the whole variable domain SAVISQKPSRDICQRGTSLTIQCQVDSQVTMMFWYRQQPGQSLTLIATANQGSEATYESGFVIDKFPISRPNLTFSTLTVSNMSPEDSSIYLCSVTVNTEAFFGQGTRLTVV.

This chain links TRBV19 with TRBJ2-3; 7 bases align to TRBD2. The CDR3 contains 15 residues. V dropped 6 bases and J dropped 6; count of bases not matched to a gene: 12. The V gene's germline CDR1 is LNHDA and CDR2 SQIVND (reference sequence). CDR3 sequence: CASRPGSGLYDTQYF. In DNA, the CDR3 is TGTGCCAGTAGGCCGGGTAGCGGGCTGTACGATACGCAGTATTTT.

The gene calls are TRBV20-1 and TRBJ2-3, with 10 bases identical to TRBD2. CDR3 length: 14 amino acids. Trimming cost V 6 bases and J 1 base; bases outside gene matches: 4. Looked up from germline, CDR1 is DFQATT and CDR2 is SNEGSKA (reference sequence). The CDR3 loop reads CSAQREGRTDTQYF. The CDR3 DNA sequence: TGCAGTGCCCAGCGGGAGGGCCGCACAGATACGCAGTATTTT.

The chain joins TRBV7-2 to TRBJ1-2, with unresolved D. Trimming removed 5 bases at V and 1 base at J, with 17 bases between. The CDR3 is 16 residues long. From germline, CDR1 is SGHTA and CDR2 FQGNSA. The CDR3 coding sequence is TGTGCCAGCAGCAGAGATGTGTTCGGTGGTAACTATGGCTACACCTTC. Translated, it gives CASSRDVFGGNYGYTF.

This rearrangement joins TRBV29-1 to TRBJ2-1; D perhaps matches TRBD1 (5 bases). V was cut by 3 bases and J by 7 bases, with 10 bases left in between. Germline lookup yields CDR1 SQVTM and CDR2 ANQGSEA. There are 12 residues in the CDR3. The CDR3 loop is CSVDAGYNEQFF. The CDR3 DNA sequence: TGCAGCGTTGATGCAGGGTATAATGAGCAGTTCTTC.

The chain recombines TRBV27 with TRBJ1-5; tentative D call: TRBD1 (6 bases). V lost 5 bases to trimming and J lost 3 bases, with 14 bases between them. The CDR3 extends over 15 amino acids. Germline lookup yields CDR1 MNHEY and CDR2 SMNVEV (reference sequence). CDR3 loop: CASSPRGGNNQPQHF. The CDR3 region has the DNA TGTGCCAGCAGTCCCCGAGGGGGGAACAATCAGCCCCAGCATTTT.

V gene TRBV11-2 combines with J gene TRBJ2-3; the D gene is possibly TRBD2 (5 bases). The CDR3 runs to 15 residues. CDR1 is SGHAT and CDR2 is FQNNGV in the germline V gene. The V and J ends lost 1 base and 8 bases respectively, with 16 bases between them. CDR3 nucleotide sequence: TGTGCCAGCAGCTTAGCCCTCCCGGAAGGAGGTACGCAGTATTTT. Translated, it gives CASSLALPEGGTQYF. The entire variable domain, with the rest obtained from reference TRBV11-2 and TRBJ2-3, is as follows: EAGVAQSPRYKIIEKRQSVAFWCNPISGHATLYWYQQILGQGPKLLIQFQNNGVVDDSQLPKDRFSAERLKGVDSTLKIQPAKLEDSAVYLCASSLALPEGGTQYFGPGTRLTVL.

V gene TRBV5-1 combines with J gene TRBJ1-2, with D maybe TRBD1 (5 bases). V was shortened by 5 bases and J by 4 bases, with 18 bases between the two germline ends. Germline-derived CDR1 and CDR2 are SGHRS and YFSETQ. There are 15 residues in the CDR3. The CDR3 region has the DNA TGCGCCAGCAGACCGCTGGGGGGGTCATTCTATGGCTACACCTTC. This translates into CASRPLGGSFYGYTF.

The rearrangement links TRBV6-1 to TRBJ1-6, with TRBD1 matching over 7 bases. Germline loops: CDR1 MNHNS, CDR2 SASEGT. The junction had 12 bases not matched to a gene; V was cut back by 7 bases and J by 9 bases. This CDR3 comprises 15 residues. The CDR3 region has the DNA TGTGCCAGCACTGGAGGGGGCTGGAGACCTTCACCCCTCCACTTT. This codes for CASTGGGWRPSPLHF.

This rearrangement joins TRBV5-1 to TRBJ1-1; 7 nucleotides align to TRBD1. J was trimmed by 4 bases and V by 4 bases; bases with no gene match: 10. Germline CDR1 and CDR2: SGHRS and YFSETQ. CDR3 length: 15 residues. The CDR3 nucleotides are TGCGCCAGCAGCCTTGAAGGGGGCCAGAGCACTGAAGCTTTCTTT. It specifies CASSLEGGQSTEAFF.

This chain uses TRBV18 with TRBJ2-7, with 9 bases fitting TRBD1. V was clipped by 3 bases and J by 2 bases; unmatched bases: 17. CDR1 and CDR2 (germline): KGHSH, LQKENI. The CDR3 consists of 19 residues. This chain's CDR3 is CASSPGTGSHEGRAYEQYF. The CDR3 DNA reads as TGTGCCAGCTCACCCGGGACAGGGAGTCACGAAGGAAGAGCCTACGAGCAGTACTTC.

The V call is TRBV20-1, the J call TRBJ1-2; D is possibly TRBD1 (6 bases). The CDR3 consists of 16 residues. V lost 1 base and J lost 3, with 18 bases in between. Germline CDR1 and CDR2: DFQATT and SNEGSKA (reference sequence). The CDR3 nucleotides are TGCAGTGCTAGAGCGACGACAGGTACCACTTACTATGGCTACACCTTC. It specifies CSARATTGTTYYGYTF.

This chain uses TRBV3-1 with TRBJ1-2; D might be TRBD1 (6 bases). CDR3 length: 14 residues. Germline values: CDR1 LGHDT, CDR2 YNNKEL (reference sequence). V lost 3 bases and J lost 4, with 12 bases in between. The CDR3 nucleotides read TGTGCCAGCAGCCACGGGGTAGGGGGCTATGGCTACACCTTC. Translated, it gives CASSHGVGGYGYTF.

This clonotype occurred a few times. The V gene is TRBV20-1, the J gene TRBJ2-1; 11 nucleotides align to TRBD2. Germline V gene sequence: CDR1 DFQATT, CDR2 SNEGSKA (reference sequence). There are 13 residues in the CDR3. The CDR3 region has the DNA TGCACCGTTTCTAGCGGGAGGTACAATGAGCAGTTCTTC. Encoded protein: CTVSSGRYNEQFF.

The rearrangement joins TRBV5-4 to TRBJ1-2, with D unresolved. The CDR3 has 13 residues. Germline assignment: CDR1 SGHNT and CDR2 YYREEE (reference sequence). Trimming took 0 bases from V and 3 from J, leaving 6 bases between them. This CDR3 is CASSLEADYGYTF. CDR3 coding DNA: TGTGCCAGCAGCTTGGAGGCGGACTATGGCTACACCTTC.

This chain uses TRBV4-1 with TRBJ1-2; possibly TRBD1 for D (5 bases). V lost 4 bases, J lost 4 bases, and 10 bases lay in between. CDR3 length: 13 amino acids. The germline V gene has CDR1 MGHRA and CDR2 YSYEKL. CDR3 nucleotide sequence: TGCGCCAGCAGCCTAAGGGGTCTCTATGGCTACACCTTC. This codes for CASSLRGLYGYTF.

V and J are TRBV5-1 and TRBJ2-3; tentatively, D is TRBD1 (6 bases). CDR1 and CDR2 (germline): SGHRS, YFSETQ. The CDR3 covers 13 residues. The germline V and J ends were trimmed by 5 bases and 4 bases, with 11 bases remaining between them. For the CDR3, the DNA is TGCGCCAGCAGTAGAGGGGGTGCAGATACGCAGTATTTT. Translating it yields CASSRGGADTQYF.

This rearrangement joins TRBV19 to TRBJ2-2; 8 nucleotides line up with TRBD1. There are 15 residues in the CDR3. The J segment lost 5 bases and the V segment lost 5 bases, leaving 7 bases of the junction unmatched. Germline-derived CDR1 and CDR2 are LNHDA and SQIVND (reference sequence). CDR3 in amino acids: CASSVQGANTGELFF. The CDR3 region has the DNA TGTGCCAGTAGTGTCCAGGGGGCTAATACCGGGGAGCTGTTTTTT.

This chain connects TRBV7-6 to TRBJ2-3; 7 nucleotides agree with TRBD2. V was clipped by 0 bases and J by 1 base; unmatched bases: 4. Germline V gene lookup returns CDR1 SGHVS and CDR2 FNYEAQ. The CDR3 consists of 16 residues. Here the CDR3 reads CASSLASGKGTDTQYF. The CDR3 region has the DNA TGTGCCAGCAGCTTAGCCAGCGGGAAGGGCACAGATACGCAGTATTTT.

The rearrangement links TRBV5-1 to TRBJ1-1; no reliable D call. The V end lost 5 bases, the J end lost 0 bases, and 17 bases lay between the germline ends. CDR3 length equals 16 residues. CDR1 and CDR2 (germline): SGHRS, YFSETQ. In nucleotides, the CDR3 is TGCGCCAGCAGATTTCCGGGTCCTACAATGAACACTGAAGCTTTCTTT. This gives the protein CASRFPGPTMNTEAFF.

This clonotype was recorded a few times. The chain has TRBV2 and TRBJ1-3, with 8 bases lining up with TRBD1. Per the germline V gene, CDR1 is SNHLY and CDR2 is FYNNEI. This CDR3 has 14 amino acids. V was pared by 3 bases and J by 3 bases, with 1 base of the junction left unmatched. The CDR3 region is CASSETGDGNTIYF. In nucleotides, the CDR3 is TGTGCCAGCAGTGAGACAGGGGATGGAAACACCATATATTTT. Complete variable domain (other parts from reference TRBV2 and TRBJ1-3): EPEVTQTPSHQVTQMGQEVILRCVPISNHLYFYWYRQILGQKVEFLVSFYNNEISEKSEIFDDQFSVERPDGSNFTLKIRSTKLEDSAMYFCASSETGDGNTIYFGEGSWLTVV.

This rearrangement joins TRBV5-4 to TRBJ2-5; TRBD2 matches at 8 bases. After removal of 2 bases from V and 5 bases from J, the junction contained 2 bases not matched to a gene. CDR1 and CDR2 from the germline V gene are SGHNT and YYREEE (reference sequence). This CDR3 region has 13 residues. The CDR3 nucleotides read TGTGCCAGCAGCTTCGGGGGGGACGAGACCCAGTACTTC. Translated, it gives CASSFGGDETQYF.

V usage is TRBV20-1 and J usage is TRBJ2-4; D is tentatively TRBD1 or TRBD2 (5 bases each). Per the germline V gene, CDR1 is DFQATT and CDR2 is SNEGSKA (reference sequence). The CDR3 is 15 residues long. Trimming left V 5 bases short and J 1 base short, with 15 bases between. CDR3: CSADSARAAKNIQYF. The CDR3 coding sequence is TGCAGTGCTGACAGCGCGAGGGCCGCCAAAAACATTCAGTACTTC.